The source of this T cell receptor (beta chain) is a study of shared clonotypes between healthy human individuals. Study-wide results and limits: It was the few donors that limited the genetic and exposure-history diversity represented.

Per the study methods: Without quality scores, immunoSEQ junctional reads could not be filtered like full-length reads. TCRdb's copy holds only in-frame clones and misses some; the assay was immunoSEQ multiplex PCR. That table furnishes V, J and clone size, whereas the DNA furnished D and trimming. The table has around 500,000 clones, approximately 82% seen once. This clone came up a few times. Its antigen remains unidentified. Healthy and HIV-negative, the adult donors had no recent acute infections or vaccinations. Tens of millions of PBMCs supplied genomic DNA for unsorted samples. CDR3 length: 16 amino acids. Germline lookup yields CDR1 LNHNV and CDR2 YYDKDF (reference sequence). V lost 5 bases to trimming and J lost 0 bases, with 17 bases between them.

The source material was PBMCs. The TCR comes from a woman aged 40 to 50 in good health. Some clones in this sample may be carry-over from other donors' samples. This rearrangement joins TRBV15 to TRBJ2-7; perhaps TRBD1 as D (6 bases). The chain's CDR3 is CATSPASGDTSYEQYF. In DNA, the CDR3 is TGTGCCACCAGCCCTGCGTCTGGGGACACCTCCTACGAGCAGTACTTC.